These T cell receptor beta chains were read from a single sample in a study of graft-versus-host responses after intestinal transplantation. The method was immunoSEQ multiplex PCR; TCRdb's version includes in-frame clones alone and lacks a portion of them. Among 4,500 to 5,000 clones, roughly two thirds were seen once, and the ten largest hold roughly 37%. Sequenced here: PBMCs, sampled just over 530 days after intestinal transplant. These receptors all stem from a human patient who received an intestinal transplant, so some T cells may come from the graft donor. Both conserved end residues are part of each CDR3. A D gene is named only where the DNA matches it firmly.

V gene: TRBV9; J gene: TRBJ2-5; D gene: TRBD1; CDR3 protein: CASSPRRTGGETQYF
V gene: TRBV7-9; J gene: TRBJ1-6; D gene: .; CDR3 protein: CASSLDIGGSPLHF
V gene: TRBV4-3; J gene: TRBJ2-2; D gene: TRBD2; CDR3 protein: CASSQNPPSGGVTGELFF
V gene: TRBV10-1; J gene: TRBJ1-2; D gene: .; CDR3 protein: CASSVEGRDYGYTF
V gene: TRBV7-7; J gene: TRBJ1-4; D gene: .; CDR3 protein: CASSLLGLGPANEKLFF
V gene: TRBV19; J gene: TRBJ1-2; D gene: TRBD1; CDR3 protein: CASNSRGHYYGYTF
V gene: TRBV7-6; J gene: TRBJ1-2; D gene: .; CDR3 protein: CASSFGQQDGYTF
V gene: TRBV6-5; J gene: TRBJ2-3; D gene: TRBD1; CDR3 protein: CASSSPGQGKGAQYF
V gene: TRBV11-3; J gene: TRBJ2-1; D gene: .; CDR3 protein: CASSPPTEYNEQFF
V gene: TRBV11-1; J gene: TRBJ2-7; D gene: TRBD1; CDR3 protein: CASSEDHRDRYYEQYF
V gene: TRBV6-9; J gene: TRBJ1-2; D gene: .; CDR3 protein: CASSYSSLDRPGYTF
V gene: TRBV6-1; J gene: TRBJ2-7; D gene: .; CDR3 protein: CATLSGYEQYF
V gene: TRBV7-2; J gene: TRBJ2-1; D gene: .; CDR3 protein: CASSRPGSYNEQFF
V gene: TRBV10-3; J gene: TRBJ2-1; D gene: TRBD2; CDR3 protein: CAISESPSGGDNEQFF
V gene: TRBV6-4; J gene: TRBJ2-1; D gene: .; CDR3 protein: CASSDSIFTTQFF
V gene: TRBV5-1; J gene: TRBJ2-7; D gene: TRBD2; CDR3 protein: CASSPPSTVGGYEQYF
V gene: TRBV7-8; J gene: TRBJ2-3; D gene: .; CDR3 protein: CASSRETQYF
V gene: TRBV6-1; J gene: TRBJ2-1; D gene: .; CDR3 protein: CASSWYPPEQFF
V gene: TRBV7-2; J gene: TRBJ2-7; D gene: TRBD2; CDR3 protein: CASSGPAGLAGETYEQYF
V gene: TRBV9; J gene: TRBJ1-1; D gene: .; CDR3 protein: CASSVGGRVSPNTEAFF
V gene: TRBV5-3; J gene: TRBJ1-6; D gene: TRBD1; CDR3 protein: CARSYGQGAYSPLHF
V gene: TRBV6-4; J gene: TRBJ2-2; D gene: .; CDR3 protein: CASSDSSLNTGELFF
V gene: TRBV11-2; J gene: TRBJ2-1; D gene: TRBD2; CDR3 protein: CASSFRIAGGGDNEQFF
V gene: TRBV7-9; J gene: TRBJ1-1; D gene: TRBD1; CDR3 protein: CASSLAGTGRAFF
V gene: TRBV4-3; J gene: TRBJ2-3; D gene: .; CDR3 protein: CASSQDYASTDTQYF
V gene: TRBV5-6; J gene: TRBJ2-3; D gene: .; CDR3 protein: CASSLERATDTQYF
V gene: TRBV7-9; J gene: TRBJ2-3; D gene: .; CDR3 protein: CASSLARQGGNTQYF
V gene: TRBV7-8; J gene: TRBJ2-1; D gene: TRBD2; CDR3 protein: CASSLAGTSGFNEQFF
V gene: TRBV7-8; J gene: TRBJ2-7; D gene: TRBD1; CDR3 protein: CASSLDRVDEQYF
V gene: TRBV6-1; J gene: TRBJ1-2; D gene: .; CDR3 protein: CASSYEGSNGYTF
V gene: TRBV21-1; J gene: TRBJ2-3; D gene: .; CDR3 protein: CASSKDLWDSTTDTQYF
V gene: TRBV6-5; J gene: TRBJ1-3; D gene: .; CDR3 protein: CASSEVGNTIYF
V gene: TRBV6-6; J gene: TRBJ2-2; D gene: .; CDR3 protein: CASSYALQNTGELFF
V gene: TRBV5-5; J gene: TRBJ2-1; D gene: TRBD2; CDR3 protein: CASSSTSGGAYEQFF
V gene: TRBV2; J gene: TRBJ2-7; D gene: .; CDR3 protein: CASSGLASPGEQYF
V gene: TRBV30; J gene: TRBJ2-1; D gene: TRBD2; CDR3 protein: CAFTRGTSGGAYYEQFF
V gene: TRBV30; J gene: TRBJ1-5; D gene: .; CDR3 protein: CAWRPGGDKNQPQHF
V gene: TRBV4-1; J gene: TRBJ1-4; D gene: .; CDR3 protein: CASSQDYLGETGEKLFF
V gene: TRBV5-1; J gene: TRBJ1-1; D gene: TRBD1; CDR3 protein: CASSAGTGGTEAFF
V gene: TRBV7-2; J gene: TRBJ1-2; D gene: .; CDR3 protein: CASSLAGAHHGYTF
V gene: TRBV5-5; J gene: TRBJ1-6; D gene: .; CDR3 protein: CASSLGRSYNSPLHF
V gene: TRBV6-1; J gene: TRBJ2-4; D gene: .; CDR3 protein: CASSEEAKNIQYF
V gene: TRBV2; J gene: TRBJ1-2; D gene: .; CDR3 protein: CATKGNGYTF
V gene: TRBV7-9; J gene: TRBJ2-7; D gene: TRBD2; CDR3 protein: CASSPGLAGFNEQYF
V gene: TRBV2; J gene: TRBJ1-1; D gene: TRBD1; CDR3 protein: CASSGRQGALNTEAFF
V gene: TRBV5-1; J gene: TRBJ1-1; D gene: .; CDR3 protein: CASSLGGTNTEAFF
V gene: TRBV6-1; J gene: TRBJ2-7; D gene: .; CDR3 protein: CASSPGLSPYEQYF
V gene: TRBV6-5; J gene: .; D gene: .; CDR3 protein: CASQGSGDEQYF
V gene: TRBV5-5; J gene: TRBJ2-2; D gene: .; CDR3 protein: CASSLLRGRGGELFF
V gene: TRBV6-5; J gene: TRBJ1-2; D gene: TRBD1; CDR3 protein: CASRPTGVDGYTF
V gene: TRBV11-2; J gene: TRBJ2-4; D gene: .; CDR3 protein: CASSQTTGNIQYF
V gene: TRBV9; J gene: TRBJ1-2; D gene: .; CDR3 protein: CASSADSNGYTF
V gene: TRBV7-2; J gene: TRBJ1-2; D gene: .; CDR3 protein: CASSPSQLTGTLLNGYTF